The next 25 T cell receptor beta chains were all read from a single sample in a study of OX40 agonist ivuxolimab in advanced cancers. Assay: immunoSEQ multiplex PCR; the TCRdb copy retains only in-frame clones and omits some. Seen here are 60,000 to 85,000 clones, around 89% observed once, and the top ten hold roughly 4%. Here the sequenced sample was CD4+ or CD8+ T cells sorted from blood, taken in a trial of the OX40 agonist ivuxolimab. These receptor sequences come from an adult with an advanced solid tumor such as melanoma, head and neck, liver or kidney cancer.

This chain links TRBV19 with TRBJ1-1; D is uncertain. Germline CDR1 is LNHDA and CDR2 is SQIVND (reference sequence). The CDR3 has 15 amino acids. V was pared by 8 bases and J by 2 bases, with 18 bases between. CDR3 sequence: CASQDGFGVNTEAFF. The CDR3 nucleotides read TGTGCCAGTCAAGATGGTTTTGGAGTTAACACTGAAGCTTTCTTT.

CDR3 coding DNA: TGTGCCAGCAGCTCGCAGGACACCTTAATGTCTGGCTACACCTTC. Amino acids: CASSSQDTLMSGYTF. The chain recombines TRBV9 with TRBJ1-2; TRBD1 is a possible D gene (5 bases). Germline V gene lookup returns CDR1 SGDLS and CDR2 YYNGEE. The CDR3 is made up of 15 amino acids. V was pared by 4 bases and J by 7 bases, with 20 bases between.

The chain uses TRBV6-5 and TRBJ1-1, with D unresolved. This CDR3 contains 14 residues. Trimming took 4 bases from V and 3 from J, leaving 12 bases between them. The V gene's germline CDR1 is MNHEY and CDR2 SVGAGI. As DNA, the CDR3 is TGTGCCAGCAGTTTCCGGTTGGGCTACACTGAAGCTTTCTTT. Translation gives CASSFRLGYTEAFF.

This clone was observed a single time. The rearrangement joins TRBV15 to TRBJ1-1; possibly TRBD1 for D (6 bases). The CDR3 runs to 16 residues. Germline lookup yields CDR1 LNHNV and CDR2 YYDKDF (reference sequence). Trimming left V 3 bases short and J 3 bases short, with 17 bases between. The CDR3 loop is CATSSYGTGSHTEAFF. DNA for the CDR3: TGTGCCACCAGCAGTTACGGCACAGGGAGCCACACTGAAGCTTTCTTT.

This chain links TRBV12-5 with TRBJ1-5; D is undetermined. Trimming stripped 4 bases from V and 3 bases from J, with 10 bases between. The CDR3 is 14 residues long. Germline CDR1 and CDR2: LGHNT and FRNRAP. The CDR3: CASGSDGLNQPQHF. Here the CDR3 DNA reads TGTGCTAGTGGTTCGGACGGCCTCAATCAGCCCCAGCATTTT.

In DNA form, the CDR3 reads TGTGCCATCAGTGTTACGGACGGACAAGAGACCCAGTACTTC. This encodes CAISVTDGQETQYF. V usage is TRBV10-3 and J usage is TRBJ2-5; D is unclear. V was trimmed by 4 bases and J by 2 bases, leaving 11 bases between them. Germline V lookup: CDR1 ENHRY, CDR2 SYGVKD. The CDR3 sequence is 14 residues long.

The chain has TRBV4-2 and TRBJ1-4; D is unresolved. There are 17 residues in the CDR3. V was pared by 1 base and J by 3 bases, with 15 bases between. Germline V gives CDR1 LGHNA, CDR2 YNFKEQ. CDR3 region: CASSQAVLVVANEKLFF. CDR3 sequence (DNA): TGTGCCAGCAGCCAAGCGGTATTGGTGGTGGCTAATGAAAAACTGTTTTTT.

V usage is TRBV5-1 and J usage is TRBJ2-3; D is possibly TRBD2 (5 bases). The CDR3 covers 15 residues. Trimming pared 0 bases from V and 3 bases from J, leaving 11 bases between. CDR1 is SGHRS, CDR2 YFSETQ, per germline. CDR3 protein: CASSLGGVGTDTQYF. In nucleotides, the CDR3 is TGCGCCAGCAGCTTGGGGGGAGTTGGGACAGATACGCAGTATTTT. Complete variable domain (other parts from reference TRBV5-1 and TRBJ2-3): KAGVTQTPRYLIKTRGQQVTLSCSPISGHRSVSWYQQTPGQGLQFLFEYFSETQRNKGNFPGRFSGRQFSNSRSEMNVSTLELGDSALYLCASSLGGVGTDTQYFGPGTRLTVL.

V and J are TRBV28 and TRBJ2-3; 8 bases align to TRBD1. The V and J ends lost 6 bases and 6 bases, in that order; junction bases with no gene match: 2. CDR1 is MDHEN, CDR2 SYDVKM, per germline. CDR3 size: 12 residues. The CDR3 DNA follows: TGTGCCAGCAGGACAGGGGCCGATACGCAGTATTTT. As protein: CASRTGADTQYF.

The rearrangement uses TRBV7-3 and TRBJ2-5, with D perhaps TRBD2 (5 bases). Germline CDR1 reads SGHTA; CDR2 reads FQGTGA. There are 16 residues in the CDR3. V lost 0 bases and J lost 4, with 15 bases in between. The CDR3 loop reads CASSLTPGDGRETQYF. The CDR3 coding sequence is TGTGCCAGCAGCTTAACCCCCGGGGATGGGAGAGAGACCCAGTACTTC.

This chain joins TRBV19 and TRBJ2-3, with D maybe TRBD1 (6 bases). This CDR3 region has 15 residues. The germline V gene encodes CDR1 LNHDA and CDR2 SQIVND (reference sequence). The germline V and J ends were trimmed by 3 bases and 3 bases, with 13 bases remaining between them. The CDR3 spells CASSIMPGATDTQYF. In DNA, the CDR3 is TGTGCCAGTAGTATTATGCCAGGGGCTACAGATACGCAGTATTTT.

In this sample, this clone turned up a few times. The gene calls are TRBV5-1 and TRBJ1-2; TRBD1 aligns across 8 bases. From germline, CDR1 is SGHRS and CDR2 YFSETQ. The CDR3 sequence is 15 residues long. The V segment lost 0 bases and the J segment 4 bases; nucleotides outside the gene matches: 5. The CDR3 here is CASSLAGTGPYGYTF. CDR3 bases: TGCGCCAGCAGCTTGGCTGGGACAGGCCCCTATGGCTACACCTTC.

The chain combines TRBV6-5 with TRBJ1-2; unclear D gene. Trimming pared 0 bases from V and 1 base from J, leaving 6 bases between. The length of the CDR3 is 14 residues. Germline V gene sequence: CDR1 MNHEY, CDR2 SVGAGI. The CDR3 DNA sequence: TGTGCCAGCAGTTACTCGAAGGATAACTATGGCTACACCTTC. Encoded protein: CASSYSKDNYGYTF.

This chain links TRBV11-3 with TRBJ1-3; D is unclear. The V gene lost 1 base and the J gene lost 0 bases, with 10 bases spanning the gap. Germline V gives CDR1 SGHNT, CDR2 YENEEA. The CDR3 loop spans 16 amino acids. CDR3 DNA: TGTGCCAGCAGCTTAGCGGCGGTGAGCTCTGGAAACACCATATATTTT. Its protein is CASSLAAVSSGNTIYF.

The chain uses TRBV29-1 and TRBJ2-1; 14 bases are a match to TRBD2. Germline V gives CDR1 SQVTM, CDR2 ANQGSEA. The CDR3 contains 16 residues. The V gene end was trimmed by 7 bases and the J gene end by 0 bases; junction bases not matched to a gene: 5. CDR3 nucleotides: TGCAGCGGAGGGACTAGCGGGAGTGGCTCCTACAATGAGCAGTTCTTC. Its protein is CSGGTSGSGSYNEQFF.

CDR3 region: CASRSPGQGYGYTF. In DNA form, the CDR3 reads TGTGCCAGCAGATCCCCGGGACAGGGATATGGCTACACCTTC. The J gene is TRBJ1-2, the V gene TRBV28; 9 bases fit TRBD1. CDR1 is MDHEN and CDR2 is SYDVKM in the germline V gene. This CDR3 is built from 14 residues. The junction had 7 bases not matched to a gene; V was cut back by 6 bases and J by 5 bases.

CDR3: CASVSAGGYNEQFF. CDR3 nucleotides: TGTGCCAGCGTCTCGGCGGGAGGGTACAATGAGCAGTTCTTC. The V call is TRBV27, the J call TRBJ2-1, with 9 bases that match TRBD2. After removal of 8 bases from V and 4 bases from J, the junction contained 6 bases not matched to a gene. CDR1 MNHEY and CDR2 SMNVEV come from the germline V gene (reference sequence). This CDR3 contains 14 residues.

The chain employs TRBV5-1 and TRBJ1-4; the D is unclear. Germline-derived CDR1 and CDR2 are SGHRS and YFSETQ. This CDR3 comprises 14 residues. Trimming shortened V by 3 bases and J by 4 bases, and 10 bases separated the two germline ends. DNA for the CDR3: TGCGCCAGCAGCTCAACAGAAGTTAATGAAAAACTGTTTTTT. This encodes CASSSTEVNEKLFF. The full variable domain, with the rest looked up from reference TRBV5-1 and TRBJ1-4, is KAGVTQTPRYLIKTRGQQVTLSCSPISGHRSVSWYQQTPGQGLQFLFEYFSETQRNKGNFPGRFSGRQFSNSRSEMNVSTLELGDSALYLCASSSTEVNEKLFFGSGTQLSVL.

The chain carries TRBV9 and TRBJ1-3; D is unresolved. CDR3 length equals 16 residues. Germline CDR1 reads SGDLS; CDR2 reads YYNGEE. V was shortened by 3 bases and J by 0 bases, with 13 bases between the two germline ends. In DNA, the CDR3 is TGTGCCAGCAGCGCAGACGTCCATAGCTCTGGAAACACCATATATTTT. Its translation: CASSADVHSSGNTIYF.

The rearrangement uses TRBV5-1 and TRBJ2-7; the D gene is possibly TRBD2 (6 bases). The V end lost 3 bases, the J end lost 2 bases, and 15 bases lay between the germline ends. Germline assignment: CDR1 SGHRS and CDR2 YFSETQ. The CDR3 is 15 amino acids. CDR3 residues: CASSSTSSSAYEQYF. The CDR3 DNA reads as TGCGCCAGCAGCTCAACTAGCAGTTCCGCCTACGAGCAGTACTTC.

The CDR3, as DNA: TGTGCCAGCAGTCCGACTAGCGGGAGTTACGAGCAGTACTTC. The encoded protein is CASSPTSGSYEQYF. The chain is built from TRBV28 and TRBJ2-7; 12 bases align to TRBD2. The junction had 3 bases not matched to a gene; V was cut back by 5 bases and J by 4 bases. The CDR3 is 14 amino acids. Per germline, CDR1 MDHEN and CDR2 SYDVKM. The full variable domain, with the rest looked up from reference TRBV28 and TRBJ2-7, is DVKVTQSSRYLVKRTGEKVFLECVQDMDHENMFWYRQDPGLGLRLIYFSYDVKMKEKGDIPEGYSVSREKKERFSLILESASTNQTSMYLCASSPTSGSYEQYFGPGTRLTVT.

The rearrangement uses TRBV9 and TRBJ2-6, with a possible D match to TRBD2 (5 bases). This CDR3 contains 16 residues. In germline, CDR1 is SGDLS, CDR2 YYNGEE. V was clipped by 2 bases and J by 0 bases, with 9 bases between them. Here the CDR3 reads CASSVSRGSGANVLTF. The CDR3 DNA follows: TGTGCCAGCAGCGTTAGCCGGGGCTCTGGGGCCAACGTCCTGACTTTC.

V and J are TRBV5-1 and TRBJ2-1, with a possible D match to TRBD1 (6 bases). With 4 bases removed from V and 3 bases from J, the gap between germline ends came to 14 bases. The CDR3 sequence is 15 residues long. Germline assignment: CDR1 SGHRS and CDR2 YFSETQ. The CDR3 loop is CASSRDIDIYNEQFF. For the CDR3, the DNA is TGCGCCAGCAGCAGGGACATAGACATCTACAATGAGCAGTTCTTC.

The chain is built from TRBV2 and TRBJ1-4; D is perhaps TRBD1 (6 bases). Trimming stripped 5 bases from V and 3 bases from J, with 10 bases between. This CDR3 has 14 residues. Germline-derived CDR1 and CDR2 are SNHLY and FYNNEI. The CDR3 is CASSRDTSNEKLFF. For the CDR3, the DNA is TGTGCCAGCAGTCGGGACACTTCTAATGAAAAACTGTTTTTT.

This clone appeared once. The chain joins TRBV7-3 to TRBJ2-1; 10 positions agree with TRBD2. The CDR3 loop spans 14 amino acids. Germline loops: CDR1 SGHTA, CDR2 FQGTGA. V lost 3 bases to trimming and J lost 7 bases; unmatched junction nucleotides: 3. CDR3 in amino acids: CASSLSGRGNEQFF. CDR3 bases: TGTGCCAGCAGCTTGAGCGGGAGGGGGAATGAGCAGTTCTTC.